A single sample is the source of the 25 T cell receptor beta chains below, sequenced in a study of Ad26.COV2.S vaccination and SARS-CoV-2 variants. The protocol was immunoSEQ multiplex PCR, while the TCRdb copy is restricted to in-frame clones and leaves out a portion. This table holds around 100,000 clones, roughly 75% found once. Sample: peripheral blood, taken after recovery from COVID-19. These TCRs come from a human donor who had recovered from COVID-19.

Turning to this clone: At one boundary the junction diverges from the germline segment, which might be a read error. This chain links TRBV28 with TRBJ1-5, with no clear D. Germline V lookup: CDR1 MDHEN, CDR2 SYDVKM. The CDR3 consists of 16 residues. CDR3 sequence reads: CASCFLSVSPNQPQLF. In DNA, the CDR3 is TGTGCCAGCTGTTTTTTAAGCGTAAGTCCCAATCAGCCCCAGCTTTTT.

The V and J genes are TRBV3-1 (or the pseudogene TRBV3-2) and TRBJ2-7, with TRBD1 matching 10 bases. This CDR3 is 14 amino acids long. Germline-derived CDR1 and CDR2 are LGHDT and YNNKEL (reference sequence). J was trimmed by 5 bases and V by 4 bases; bases with no gene match: 5. The CDR3 DNA is TGTGCCAGCAGCCGGGACAGGGGTTTCGACGAGCAGTACTTC. Translation: CASSRDRGFDEQYF.

The chain employs TRBV6-1 and TRBJ1-2; TRBD1 aligns across 7 bases. The V segment lost 2 bases and the J segment 3 bases; nucleotides outside the gene matches: 9. The CDR3 has 16 residues. Germline V gives CDR1 MNHNS, CDR2 SASEGT. CDR3 DNA sequence: TGTGCCAGCAGTGAAATCGAGGGGGCGTCTCACTATGGCTACACCTTC. Translated: CASSEIEGASHYGYTF.

The V call is TRBV5-1, the J call TRBJ1-1; D uncertain. Trimming removed 0 bases from V and 0 bases from J, with 9 bases in between. The CDR3 consists of 15 residues. The germline CDR1 and CDR2 sequences are SGHRS and YFSETQ. Here the CDR3 reads CASSLVSDLNTEAFF. The CDR3 region has the DNA TGCGCCAGCAGCTTGGTTTCGGATCTGAACACTGAAGCTTTCTTT.

V and J are TRBV20-1 and TRBJ1-2; tentatively, D is TRBD1 (5 bases). The length of the CDR3 is 11 residues. V was cut by 3 bases and J by 7 bases, with 9 bases left in between. Per germline, CDR1 DFQATT and CDR2 SNEGSKA (reference sequence). CDR3 in amino acids: CSARGQGGYTF. CDR3 nucleotide sequence: TGCAGTGCTAGGGGCCAGGGTGGCTACACCTTC.

The gene calls are TRBV7-2 and TRBJ1-3; 9 bases fit TRBD1. The CDR3 has 15 amino acids. The germline CDR1 and CDR2 sequences are SGHTA and FQGNSA. V lost 3 bases, J lost 4 bases, and 4 bases stayed unmatched. This CDR3 reads CASSFTGTGGNTIYF. The CDR3 DNA reads TGTGCCAGCAGCTTTACCGGGACAGGGGGAAACACCATATATTTT.

Only a few counts were recorded for this clone. J is TRBJ1-3 and V is TRBV4-2; possible D gene TRBD1, 5 bases. The CDR3 sequence is 15 residues long. Germline CDR1 LGHNA, CDR2 YNFKEQ. The V gene lost 0 bases and the J gene lost 4 bases, with 10 bases spanning the gap. The CDR3: CASSQDQGGGNTIYF. The CDR3 region has the DNA TGTGCCAGCAGCCAAGATCAGGGCGGGGGAAACACCATATATTTT.

V is TRBV7-3 and J is TRBJ2-5; D is undetermined. The germline V gene has CDR1 SGHTA and CDR2 FQGTGA. Between the trimmed V and J ends, which lost 5 bases and 2 bases, there was a span of 12 bases. The CDR3 is made up of 14 amino acids. The CDR3 bases are TGTGCCAGCAGCCAAAAAACACGGCAAGAGACCCAGTACTTC. It specifies CASSQKTRQETQYF.

The chain employs TRBV4-3 and TRBJ2-7; D is perhaps TRBD1 (7 bases). Looked up from germline, CDR1 is LGHNA and CDR2 is YSLEER. Trimming took 4 bases from V and 2 from J, leaving 24 bases between them. This CDR3 has 18 residues. CDR3 loop: CASSLETGRTANPYEQYF. CDR3 nucleotides: TGCGCCAGCAGCCTAGAGACAGGGAGGACAGCCAACCCCTACGAGCAGTACTTC.

There are a few counts of this clone. The rearrangement joins TRBV27 to TRBJ1-5; the D is unclear. V was shortened by 2 bases and J by 2 bases, with 7 bases between the two germline ends. The CDR3 has 14 amino acids. Germline CDR1 reads MNHEY; CDR2 reads SMNVEV (reference sequence). Written as DNA, the CDR3 is TGTGCCAGCAGTTTAAGGCAGGGCAATCAGCCCCAGCATTTT. This gives the protein CASSLRQGNQPQHF.

The genes are TRBV6-5 and TRBJ1-2; D remains ambiguous. The length of the CDR3 is 14 residues. V lost 0 bases, J lost 3 bases, and 8 bases lay in between. The germline CDR1 and CDR2 sequences are MNHEY and SVGAGI. The CDR3 protein is CASSYSLGDYGYTF. CDR3 sequence (DNA): TGTGCCAGCAGTTACTCCTTAGGTGACTATGGCTACACCTTC.

The V call is TRBV5-1, the J call TRBJ1-5, with a possible D match to TRBD1 (5 bases). CDR1 and CDR2 from the germline V gene are SGHRS and YFSETQ. This CDR3 spans 14 amino acids. V shed 0 bases and J shed 1 base, with 5 bases lying between them. CDR3 DNA: TGCGCCAGCAGCTTGGAGGGGAGCAATCAGCCCCAGCATTTT. This codes for CASSLEGSNQPQHF.

This clone was found a few times. This chain connects TRBV6-6 to TRBJ2-3, with a tentative D call TRBD2 (6 bases). This CDR3 region has 15 residues. Germline CDR1 MNHNY, CDR2 SVGAGI (reference sequence). V lost 5 bases, J lost 6 bases, and 18 bases lay in between. This chain's CDR3 is CASSDPTRSLDTQYF. In nucleotides, the CDR3 is TGTGCCAGCAGTGACCCGACTAGAAGTCTGGATACGCAGTATTTT.

The chain links TRBV29-1 to TRBJ2-1; D possibly corresponds to TRBD2 (5 bases). This CDR3 contains 12 residues. The V gene's germline CDR1 is SQVTM and CDR2 ANQGSEA. V dropped 4 bases and J dropped 7 bases, with 11 bases sitting between them. CDR3 DNA: TGCAGCGTTGTTCCAGCGGCGAATGAGCAGTTCTTC. It encodes CSVVPAANEQFF.

This clone was found once. The rearrangement joins TRBV5-1 to TRBJ2-2; D is possibly TRBD1 (6 bases). Germline CDR1 SGHRS, CDR2 YFSETQ. Trimming took 0 bases from V and 2 from J, leaving 11 bases between them. The CDR3 extends over 16 amino acids. The CDR3 nucleotides read TGCGCCAGCAGCTTGGGCCGGGACACCAACACCGGGGAGCTGTTTTTT. Amino acid sequence: CASSLGRDTNTGELFF. Using reference TRBV5-1 and TRBJ2-2 for the parts outside the CDR3, the full variable domain is KAGVTQTPRYLIKTRGQQVTLSCSPISGHRSVSWYQQTPGQGLQFLFEYFSETQRNKGNFPGRFSGRQFSNSRSEMNVSTLELGDSALYLCASSLGRDTNTGELFFGEGSRLTVL.

This chain uses TRBV11-2 with TRBJ2-1, with TRBD2 identical over 8 bases. CDR3 length equals 12 residues. Per the germline V gene, CDR1 is SGHAT and CDR2 is FQNNGV. After removal of 5 bases from V and 11 bases from J, the junction contained 5 bases not matched to a gene. The CDR3 DNA follows: TGTGCCAGCAGCCCGGGAGGGGGGAAGCAGTTCTTC. It specifies CASSPGGGKQFF.

The chain uses TRBV28 and TRBJ1-6; D call uncertain. CDR1 MDHEN and CDR2 SYDVKM come from the germline V gene. The CDR3 loop spans 11 amino acids. The germline V and J ends were trimmed by 3 bases and 9 bases, with 3 bases remaining between them. The chain's CDR3 is CASSFRSPLHF. CDR3 DNA: TGTGCCAGCAGTTTCCGTTCACCCCTCCACTTT. The full variable domain, completed using reference TRBV28 and TRBJ1-6, is DVKVTQSSRYLVKRTGEKVFLECVQDMDHENMFWYRQDPGLGLRLIYFSYDVKMKEKGDIPEGYSVSREKKERFSLILESASTNQTSMYLCASSFRSPLHFGNGTRLTVT.

The sample holds a few counts of this clone. The genes are TRBV24-1 and TRBJ2-7; 9 bases align to TRBD1. The V gene end was trimmed by 9 bases and the J gene end by 5 bases; junction bases not matched to a gene: 7. Germline V gene lookup returns CDR1 KGHDR and CDR2 SFDVKD. This CDR3 region has 13 residues. CDR3 amino acids: CATSQGALNEQYF. The CDR3 DNA reads TGTGCCACCTCACAGGGGGCGTTAAACGAGCAGTACTTC.

DNA for the CDR3: TGTGCCAGCAGTTTAACGTCCGCGGCGGCGGGGAGCACAGATACGCAGTATTTT. Translated, it gives CASSLTSAAAGSTDTQYF. The chain joins TRBV27 to TRBJ2-3, with a possible D match to TRBD2 (6 bases). CDR3 length: 18 amino acids. V shed 2 bases and J shed 0 bases, with 18 bases lying between them. Looked up from germline, CDR1 is MNHEY and CDR2 is SMNVEV (reference sequence).

This clone was counted a single time. The chain links TRBV18 to TRBJ1-2; 7 nucleotides align to TRBD1. The CDR3 consists of 15 residues. The V and J ends lost 3 bases and 6 bases, in that order; junction bases with no gene match: 10. Germline CDR1 reads KGHSH; CDR2 reads LQKENI. CDR3 coding DNA: TGTGCCAGCTCACCCAACGACAGGGAGGAGAATGGCTACACCTTC. Amino acids: CASSPNDREENGYTF.

The rearrangement joins TRBV28 to TRBJ1-6; D unclear. Between the trimmed V and J ends, which lost 10 bases and 0 bases, there was a span of 13 bases. The CDR3 covers 15 residues. Germline assignment: CDR1 MDHEN and CDR2 SYDVKM. CDR3 residues: CATHPESSYNSPLHF. The CDR3 DNA sequence: TGTGCCACTCATCCAGAGAGCTCCTATAATTCACCCCTCCACTTT.

CDR3 in DNA: TGTGCCACCAGCAGAGATTGGGGGGGGCGTACAGATACGCAGTATTTT. Amino acids: CATSRDWGGRTDTQYF. The chain recombines TRBV15 with TRBJ2-3; tentative D call: TRBD2 (7 bases). Germline V gives CDR1 LNHNV, CDR2 YYDKDF (reference sequence). V dropped 0 bases and J dropped 3 bases, with 13 bases sitting between them. CDR3 length: 16 residues.

This rearrangement joins TRBV2 to TRBJ2-3, with D hard to call. Germline lookup yields CDR1 SNHLY and CDR2 FYNNEI. CDR3 size: 11 residues. Trimming removed 6 bases from V and 6 bases from J, with 7 bases in between. This chain's CDR3 is CASRWTDTQYF. The CDR3 region has the DNA TGTGCCAGCAGGTGGACGGATACGCAGTATTTT.

The chain links TRBV5-4 to TRBJ1-1; D might be TRBD1 (5 bases). This CDR3 comprises 14 residues. V lost 4 bases, J lost 1 base, and 11 bases lay in between. The germline V gene encodes CDR1 SGHNT and CDR2 YYREEE (reference sequence). In DNA form, the CDR3 reads TGTGCCAGCAGCAACCAGGGATCGAACACTGAAGCTTTCTTT. Translation: CASSNQGSNTEAFF.

The sample holds one count of this clone. The chain is built from TRBV6-2 or TRBV6-3 and TRBJ2-7; no definite D call. This CDR3 region has 14 residues. Germline V CDR1 and CDR2: MNHEY, SVGEGT. V gave up 4 bases and J gave up 3 bases, with 13 bases separating them. CDR3 in DNA: TGTGCCAGCAGTTCACCCGGGCAACACTACGAGCAGTACTTC. This codes for CASSSPGQHYEQYF.